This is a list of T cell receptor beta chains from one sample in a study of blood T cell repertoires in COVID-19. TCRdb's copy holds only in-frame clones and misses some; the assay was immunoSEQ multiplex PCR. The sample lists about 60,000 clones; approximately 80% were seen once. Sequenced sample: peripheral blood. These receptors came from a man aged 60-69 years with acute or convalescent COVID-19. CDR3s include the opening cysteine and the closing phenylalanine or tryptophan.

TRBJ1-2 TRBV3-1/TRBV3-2 CASSQERGSGRTYGYTF
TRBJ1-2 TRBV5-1 CASYSGELYYGYTF
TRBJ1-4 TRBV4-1 CASSQDVYRVGEKLFF
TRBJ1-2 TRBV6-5 CASSSTGTGGNYGYTF
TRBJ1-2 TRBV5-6 CASSLNRGNGYTF
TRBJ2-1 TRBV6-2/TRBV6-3 CASSTLAGGPYNEQFF
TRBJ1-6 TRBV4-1 CATHEGTGNNSPLHF
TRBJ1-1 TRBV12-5 CASGPRGESDTEAFF
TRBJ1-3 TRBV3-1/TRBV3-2 CATQGGGNTIYF
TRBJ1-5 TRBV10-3 CAIKADGDNQPQHF
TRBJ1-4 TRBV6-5 CASTRVQNNEKLFF
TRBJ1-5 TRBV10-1 CASPSPRTVQWGNQPQHF
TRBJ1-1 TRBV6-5 CASSYVPGQGDAFF